The present entry profiles one T cell receptor beta chain with its context. The antigen remains undetermined. Some clones are missing from TCRdb's copy, which holds only in-frame ones; the method was immunoSEQ multiplex PCR. Counted here are 15,000 to 18,000 clones, roughly 86% occurring once; the ten biggest clones make up around a quarter. Germline-derived CDR1 and CDR2 are SGHRS and YFSETQ. The ends were cut back, 0 bases at V and 1 base at J, with 13 bases in the middle. The CDR3 extends over 16 amino acids. The data derive from a study of T cells in localized non-small cell lung cancer. Points from the study as a whole: Sequencing involved a lone tumor region, leaving heterogeneity possible. Compared with tumor, uninvolved adjacent lung displayed greater T cell clonality, ranking highest overall. A higher density of T cells in blood coincided with extended overall survival. Adjacent lung tissue had a median around 57 of the top 100 clones found in the tumor.

The receptor was derived from a male donor at least 60 years old with stage II lung adenocarcinoma. Here the sequenced sample was peripheral blood mononuclear cells, taken before any cancer treatment. The chain recombines TRBV5-1 with TRBJ1-1; D possibly corresponds to TRBD1 (5 bases). The CDR3 is CASSLESGGRNTEAFF. The DNA of the CDR3 is TGCGCCAGCAGCTTGGAATCGGGGGGAAGGAACACTGAAGCTTTCTTT.